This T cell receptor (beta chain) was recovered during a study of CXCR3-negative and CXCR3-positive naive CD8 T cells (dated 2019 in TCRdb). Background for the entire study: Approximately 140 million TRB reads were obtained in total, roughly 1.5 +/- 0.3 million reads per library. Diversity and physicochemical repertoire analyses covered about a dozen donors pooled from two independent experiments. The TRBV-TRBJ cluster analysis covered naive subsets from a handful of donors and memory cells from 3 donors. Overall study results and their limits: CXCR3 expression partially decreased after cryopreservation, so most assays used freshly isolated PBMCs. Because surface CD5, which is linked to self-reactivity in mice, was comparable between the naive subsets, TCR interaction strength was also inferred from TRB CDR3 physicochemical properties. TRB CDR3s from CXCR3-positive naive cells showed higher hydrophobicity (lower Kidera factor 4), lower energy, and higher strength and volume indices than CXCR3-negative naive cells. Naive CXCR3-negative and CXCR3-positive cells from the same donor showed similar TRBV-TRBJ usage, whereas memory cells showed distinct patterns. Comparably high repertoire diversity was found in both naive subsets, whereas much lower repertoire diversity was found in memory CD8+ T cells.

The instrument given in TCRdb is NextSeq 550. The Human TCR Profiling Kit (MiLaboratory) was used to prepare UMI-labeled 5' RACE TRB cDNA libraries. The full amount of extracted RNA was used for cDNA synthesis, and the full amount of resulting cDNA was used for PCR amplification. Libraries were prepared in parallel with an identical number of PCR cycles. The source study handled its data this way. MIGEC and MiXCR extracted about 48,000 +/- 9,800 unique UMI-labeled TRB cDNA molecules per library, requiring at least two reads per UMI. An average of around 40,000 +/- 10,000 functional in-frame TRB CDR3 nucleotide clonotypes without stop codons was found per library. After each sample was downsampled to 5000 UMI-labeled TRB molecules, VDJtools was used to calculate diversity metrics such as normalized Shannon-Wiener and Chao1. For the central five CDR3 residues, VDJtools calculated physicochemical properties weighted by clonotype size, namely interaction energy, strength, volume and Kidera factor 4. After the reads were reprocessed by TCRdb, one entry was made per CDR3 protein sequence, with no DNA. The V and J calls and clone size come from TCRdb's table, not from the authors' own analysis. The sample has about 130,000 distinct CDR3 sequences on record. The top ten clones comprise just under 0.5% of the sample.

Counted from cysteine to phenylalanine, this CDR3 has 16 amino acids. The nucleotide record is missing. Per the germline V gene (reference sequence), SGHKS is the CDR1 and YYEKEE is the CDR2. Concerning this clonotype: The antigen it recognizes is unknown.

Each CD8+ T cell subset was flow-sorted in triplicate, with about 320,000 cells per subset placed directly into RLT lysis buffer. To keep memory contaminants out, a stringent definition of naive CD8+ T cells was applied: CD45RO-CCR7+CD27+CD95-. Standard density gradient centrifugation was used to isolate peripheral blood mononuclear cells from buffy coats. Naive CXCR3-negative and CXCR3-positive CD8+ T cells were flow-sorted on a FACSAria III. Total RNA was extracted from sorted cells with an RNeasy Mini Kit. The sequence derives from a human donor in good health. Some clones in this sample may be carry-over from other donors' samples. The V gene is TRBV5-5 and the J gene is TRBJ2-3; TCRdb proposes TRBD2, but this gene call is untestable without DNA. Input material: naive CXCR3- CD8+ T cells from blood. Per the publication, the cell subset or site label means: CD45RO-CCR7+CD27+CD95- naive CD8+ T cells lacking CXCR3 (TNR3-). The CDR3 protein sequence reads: CASSGELAGSADTQYF.